There are many counts of the clone carrying this T cell receptor beta chain. The data derive from a study of spatial heterogeneity in lung cancer. In the study overall: Alpha-chain detections were consistently fewer than beta-chain detections among the sequences.

Trimming pared 6 bases from V and 8 bases from J, leaving 14 bases between. CDR1 is MNHEY, CDR2 SVGAGI, per germline. This CDR3 region has 13 residues. Documented time point: sample taken at primary tumor resection. TCRdb itself ran the 5' RACE reads through MiXCR, one entry per CDR3 protein. This table holds about 23,000 distinct CDR3 sequences, around 5.1% found once. This receptor was taken from a male donor with early-stage non-small cell lung cancer. The chain recombines TRBV6-5 with TRBJ2-1; D call uncertain. The material sequenced was PBMCs, taken at surgery. CDR3 loop: CASRQPSSDEQFF. The CDR3 DNA follows: TGTGCCAGCAGGCAACCCTCGAGCGATGAGCAGTTCTTC.